What follows is one TCR beta chain and its context. The antigen is not known. A single heparinised draw of approximately 100 mL on average was taken per donor. This CDR3 contains 18 residues. Germline trimming cut 4 bases from V and 0 bases from J; bases unmatched to any gene: 9. Germline CDR1 and CDR2: SGDLS and YYNGEE. The data were taken from a study of beta chain features in type 1 diabetes. Overall study context: Healthy donors, compared against patients, showed similar age, gender and cell yields.

Reverse transcribing all isolated RNA meant expressed TCRB transcripts were sequenced. TCRdb keeps only in-frame clones here, not all; method: immunoSEQ multiplex PCR. Of about 320,000 clones listed, 12% to 15% are singletons. Findings and limits, study-wide: For Type 1 diabetes patients, all four CD4+ subsets carried TCRB CDR3s that were moderately but significantly shorter. Across patients, naive, central memory and Treg TCRB repertoires exhibited apparently greater similarity than was observed across healthy donors.

The chain recombines TRBV9 with TRBJ2-6; 8 nucleotides line up with TRBD1. The clonotype was recovered from a young man in good health. Specimen: central memory CD4+ T cells from blood. The CDR3 nucleotides read TGTGCCAGCAGCATAAGGGGACAGGCCGTCTCTGGGGCCAACGTCCTGACTTTC. This translates into CASSIRGQAVSGANVLTF.